The 23 T cell receptor beta chains given below trace back to one sample, sequenced in a study of blood T cell repertoires in COVID-19. Generated by immunoSEQ multiplex PCR, the TCRdb table keeps only in-frame clones and is missing some. The table lists 75,000 or so clones, around 84% of them singletons. Material for sequencing was peripheral blood. These receptors all stem from a woman aged 70-85 years with acute or convalescent COVID-19.

This clone was seen only once. V and J are TRBV6-5 and TRBJ2-7; TRBD2 matches 11 bases. Trimming cost V 2 bases and J 4 bases; bases outside gene matches: 7. The CDR3 runs to 16 residues. Germline CDR1 reads MNHEY; CDR2 reads SVGAGI. CDR3 residues: CASSYPPGTSGYEQYF. CDR3 nucleotide sequence: TGTGCCAGCAGTTACCCACCCGGGACTAGCGGATACGAGCAGTACTTC.

The V gene is TRBV3-1 (or the pseudogene TRBV3-2), the J gene TRBJ2-7; no firm D call. The V end was cut by 0 bases, the J end by 7 bases, with 4 bases between. CDR3 length equals 11 residues. Germline-derived CDR1 and CDR2 are LGHDT and YNNKEL (reference sequence). In DNA form, the CDR3 reads TGTGCCAGCAGCCAAGATCTGGAGCAGTACTTC. Its translation: CASSQDLEQYF.

The chain recombines TRBV19 with TRBJ2-1; 10 nucleotides align to TRBD1. The CDR3 loop spans 15 amino acids. The V gene end was trimmed by 1 base and the J gene end by 4 bases; junction bases not matched to a gene: 1. Germline assignment: CDR1 LNHDA and CDR2 SQIVND (reference sequence). The CDR3, as DNA: TGTGCCAGTAGTATAGCGGGACAGGGGTACAATGAGCAGTTCTTC. It codes for CASSIAGQGYNEQFF. Variable domain in full (rest from reference TRBV19 and TRBJ2-1): DGGITQSPKYLFRKEGQNVTLSCEQNLNHDAMYWYRQDPGQGLRLIYYSQIVNDFQKGDIAEGYSVSREKKESFPLTVTSAQKNPTAFYLCASSIAGQGYNEQFFGPGTRLTVL.

This chain uses TRBV19 with TRBJ1-2, with 8 bases identical to TRBD1. The germline V gene encodes CDR1 LNHDA and CDR2 SQIVND (reference sequence). V lost 2 bases to trimming and J lost 8 bases; unmatched junction nucleotides: 7. CDR3 size: 14 residues. CDR3 nucleotides: TGTGCCAGTAGTATAACAGGGGGAGTCACGGGCTACACCTTC. This sequence encodes CASSITGGVTGYTF.

The rearrangement uses TRBV6-5 and TRBJ2-3, with D possibly matching TRBD1 (6 bases). V was trimmed by 5 bases and J by 3 bases, leaving 12 bases between them. The germline gives CDR1 MNHEY, CDR2 SVGAGI. This CDR3 is built from 14 residues. The CDR3 here is CASSHRQATDTQYF. As DNA, the CDR3 is TGTGCCAGCAGTCACAGACAGGCTACAGATACGCAGTATTTT.

The chain combines TRBV2 with TRBJ1-1; maybe TRBD1 (5 bases). The CDR3 is 13 amino acids. Germline CDR1 SNHLY, CDR2 FYNNEI. Between the trimmed V and J ends, which lost 2 bases and 1 base, there was a span of 5 bases. CDR3 loop: CASSERGNTEAFF. CDR3 in DNA: TGTGCCAGCAGTGAAAGGGGGAACACTGAAGCTTTCTTT.

This clone is a singleton in its sample. DNA for the CDR3: TGCGCCAGCAGCTCTGAACCTAACCAAGAGACCCAGTACTTC. This codes for CASSSEPNQETQYF. The chain employs TRBV5-1 and TRBJ2-5; D gene ambiguous. The CDR3 is 14 residues long. V lost 3 bases to trimming and J lost 0 bases, with 9 bases between them. The germline V gene has CDR1 SGHRS and CDR2 YFSETQ.

The chain couples TRBV18 to TRBJ2-1; D remains ambiguous. The CDR3 sequence is 14 residues long. Germline CDR1 reads KGHSH; CDR2 reads LQKENI. V dropped 4 bases and J dropped 5 bases, with 12 bases sitting between them. CDR3 protein: CASSRGKDNNEQFF. Here the CDR3 DNA reads TGTGCCAGCTCACGAGGCAAAGATAACAATGAGCAGTTCTTC.

The chain has TRBV2 and TRBJ1-4; D uncertain. CDR3 length equals 13 residues. V lost 4 bases and J lost 7, with 10 bases in between. Germline CDR1 reads SNHLY; CDR2 reads FYNNEI. CDR3 amino acids: CASSGVVAEKLFF. The DNA of the CDR3 is TGTGCCAGCAGTGGGGTGGTAGCTGAAAAACTGTTTTTT.

This rearrangement joins TRBV7-3 to TRBJ2-2; D is ambiguous. CDR1 and CDR2 (germline): SGHTA, FQGTGA. The CDR3 totals 14 residues. V shed 3 bases and J shed 2 bases, with 7 bases lying between them. The chain's CDR3 is CASSLRRNTGELFF. CDR3 sequence (DNA): TGTGCCAGCAGCTTGCGGAGAAACACCGGGGAGCTGTTTTTT.

V and J are TRBV4-1 and TRBJ2-7; TRBD1 aligns across 10 bases. CDR1 is MGHRA, CDR2 YSYEKL, per germline. The CDR3 has 18 amino acids. V gave up 5 bases and J gave up 2 bases; unmatched junction bases: 15. The DNA of the CDR3 is TGCGCCAGCAGCAGGTATGGTGCCGGGACAGGGGACCCCTACGAGCAGTACTTC. Protein product: CASSRYGAGTGDPYEQYF.

This chain uses TRBV6-2 or TRBV6-3 with TRBJ1-2, with 8 bases aligning to TRBD1. V gave up 2 bases and J gave up 5 bases; unmatched junction bases: 7. The CDR3 is made up of 15 amino acids. Germline values: CDR1 MNHEY, CDR2 SVGEGT. CDR3 region: CASSYPGQGWYGYTF. For the CDR3, the DNA is TGTGCCAGCAGTTACCCTGGACAGGGATGGTATGGCTACACCTTC.

The CDR3 loop is CASSLWGEEGNTIYF. CDR3 sequence (DNA): TGTGCCAGCAGTTTATGGGGGGAGGAAGGAAACACCATATATTTT. The chain employs TRBV28 and TRBJ1-3, with a tentative D call TRBD1 (5 bases). CDR1 and CDR2 from the germline V gene are MDHEN and SYDVKM. This CDR3 has 15 amino acids. Trimming shortened V by 0 bases and J by 4 bases, and 10 bases separated the two germline ends.

The chain combines TRBV11-2 with TRBJ1-2; D is unresolved. Trimming stripped 5 bases from V and 8 bases from J, with 18 bases between. Looked up from germline, CDR1 is SGHAT and CDR2 is FQNNGV. The CDR3 is 14 amino acids. The CDR3 DNA is TGTGCCAGCAGCCGACTGTCTGAAAACCTCGGCTACACCTTC. This sequence encodes CASSRLSENLGYTF.

The V gene is TRBV27, the J gene TRBJ1-6, with 8 bases that match TRBD1. The CDR3 has 14 residues. Germline trimming cut 8 bases from V and 8 bases from J; bases unmatched to any gene: 8. Per germline, CDR1 MNHEY and CDR2 SMNVEV (reference sequence). The CDR3 spells CASRFRGLHSPLHF. The CDR3 coding sequence is TGTGCCAGCCGATTCAGGGGGCTTCATTCACCCCTCCACTTT.

A remark on this clone: Other DNA sequences from this sample encode an identical CDR3 as well. V gene TRBV14 combines with J gene TRBJ2-1; 10 bases fit TRBD2. Germline V gene lookup returns CDR1 SGHDN and CDR2 FVKESK. The CDR3 extends over 16 amino acids. V lost 6 bases, J lost 0 bases, and 5 bases stayed unmatched. The CDR3 loop is CASSLTSGVSYNEQFF. The CDR3 DNA reads TGTGCCAGCAGTCTTACTAGCGGGGTCTCCTACAATGAGCAGTTCTTC.

This clone appeared a single time. This chain joins TRBV11-2 and TRBJ2-5, with TRBD1 identical over 9 bases. V was pared by 5 bases and J by 3 bases, with 4 bases of the junction left unmatched. The length of the CDR3 is 14 residues. Germline assignment: CDR1 SGHAT and CDR2 FQNNGV. The CDR3 region is CASSRGQGEETQYF. In nucleotides, the CDR3 is TGTGCCAGCAGCCGGGGACAGGGAGAAGAGACCCAGTACTTC.

The chain has TRBV6-6 and TRBJ2-1; 9 bases match TRBD1. J was trimmed by 9 bases and V by 5 bases; bases with no gene match: 5. There are 13 residues in the CDR3. Germline CDR1 MNHNY, CDR2 SVGAGI (reference sequence). CDR3 coding DNA: TGTGCCAGCAGTGACACAGGGGGCCTTGAGCAGTTCTTC. Residues: CASSDTGGLEQFF.

The V call is TRBV5-1, the J call TRBJ2-2, with 7 bases lining up with TRBD1. The V gene end was trimmed by 4 bases and the J gene end by 4 bases; junction bases not matched to a gene: 7. CDR3 length: 15 residues. Germline CDR1 and CDR2: SGHRS and YFSETQ. The CDR3 is CASSPRDSGTGELFF. The CDR3, as DNA: TGCGCCAGCAGCCCCCGGGACAGCGGCACCGGGGAGCTGTTTTTT.

This clone was seen more than once but under ten times. The chain carries TRBV5-8 and TRBJ2-2; 7 nucleotides agree with TRBD1. Germline lookup yields CDR1 SGHTS and CDR2 YDEGEE. The CDR3 is 12 amino acids. V gave up 8 bases and J gave up 7 bases; unmatched junction bases: 5. The CDR3 bases are TGTGCCAGTAACGACAGGGTCGGGGAGCTGTTTTTT. Translated: CASNDRVGELFF.

This clone showed up just a few times. The chain links TRBV11-3 to TRBJ2-2; D not resolved. Per germline, CDR1 SGHNT and CDR2 YENEEA. V was pared by 1 base and J by 3 bases, with 3 bases between. This CDR3 comprises 13 residues. CDR3 in DNA: TGTGCCAGCAGCTTAGCTTACACCGGGGAGCTGTTTTTT. As protein: CASSLAYTGELFF.

The V and J genes are TRBV10-1 and TRBJ1-5; possibly TRBD1 for D (5 bases). V was pared by 8 bases and J by 0 bases, with 17 bases between. The CDR3 extends over 16 amino acids. Germline-derived CDR1 and CDR2 are WNHNN and SYGVQD (reference sequence). CDR3 sequence reads: CASRGVLTYSNQPQHF. CDR3 sequence (DNA): TGCGCCAGCCGGGGGGTCCTGACTTATAGCAATCAGCCCCAGCATTTT.

The chain links TRBV12-3 or TRBV12-4 to TRBJ1-5; D gene ambiguous. The CDR3 extends over 13 amino acids. Trimming removed 3 bases from V and 3 bases from J, with 6 bases in between. The CDR3 DNA reads TGTGCCAGCAGTTTGGGCACCAATCAGCCCCAGCATTTT. Encoded protein: CASSLGTNQPQHF.